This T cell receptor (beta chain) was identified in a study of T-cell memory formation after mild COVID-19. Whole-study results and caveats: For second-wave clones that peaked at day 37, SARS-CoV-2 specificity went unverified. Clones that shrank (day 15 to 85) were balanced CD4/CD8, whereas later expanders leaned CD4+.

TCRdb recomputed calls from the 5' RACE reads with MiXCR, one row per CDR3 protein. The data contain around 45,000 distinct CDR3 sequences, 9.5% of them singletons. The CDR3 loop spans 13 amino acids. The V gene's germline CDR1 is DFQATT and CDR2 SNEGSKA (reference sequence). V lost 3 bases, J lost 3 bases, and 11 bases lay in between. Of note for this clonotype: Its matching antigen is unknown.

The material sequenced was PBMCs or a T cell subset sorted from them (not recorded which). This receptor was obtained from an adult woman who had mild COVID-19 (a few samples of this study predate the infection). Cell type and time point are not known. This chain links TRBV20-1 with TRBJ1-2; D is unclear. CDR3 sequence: CSASAIMDYGYTF. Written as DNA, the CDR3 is TGCAGTGCTAGCGCGATTATGGACTATGGCTACACCTTC.